One sample yielded the 16 T cell receptor beta chains listed below, sequenced in a study of shared clonotypes between healthy human individuals. The assay was immunoSEQ multiplex PCR, and TCRdb's table has in-frame clones only and misses some. In the table there are millions of clones, roughly 91% of which are singletons. Naive CD8 isolation took CD45RO-negative cells positively selected for CCR7 and excluded terminally differentiated effector memory CD45RA+ cells. Sequences were obtained from naive CD8+ T cells from PBMCs. These receptors were collected from a man in his late teens or twenties in good health. Some clones in this sample may be carry-over from other donors' samples.

The chain is built from TRBV7-9 and TRBJ2-3; D is undetermined. V was shortened by 3 bases and J by 5 bases, with 6 bases between the two germline ends. The germline V gene encodes CDR1 SEHNR and CDR2 FQNEAQ (reference sequence). The CDR3 runs to 12 residues. CDR3 region: CASSFPRDTQYF. The CDR3 region has the DNA TGTGCCAGCAGCTTCCCGAGAGATACGCAGTATTTT.

V gene TRBV5-1 combines with J gene TRBJ2-2, with a possible D match to TRBD1 (6 bases). The CDR3 sequence is 14 residues long. Deletions cut 0 bases from V and 5 bases from J, with 8 bases between. Germline values: CDR1 SGHRS, CDR2 YFSETQ. Here the CDR3 DNA reads TGCGCCAGCAGCTTGGTTACAGGGACCGGGGAGCTGTTTTTT. Amino acid sequence: CASSLVTGTGELFF.

The V gene is TRBV28, the J gene TRBJ2-1, with D maybe TRBD1 (6 bases). Germline V CDR1 and CDR2: MDHEN, SYDVKM. The length of the CDR3 is 14 residues. V was trimmed by 3 bases and J by 10 bases, leaving 16 bases between them. The CDR3 sequence: CASSFTGTPLEQFF. The CDR3 region has the DNA TGTGCCAGCAGTTTTACGGGGACACCCCTAGAGCAGTTCTTC.

The chain is built from TRBV11-2 and TRBJ1-1; D is ambiguous. Germline V CDR1 and CDR2: SGHAT, FQNNGV. The CDR3 contains 13 residues. Trimming removed 3 bases at V and 5 bases at J, with 10 bases between. In DNA form, the CDR3 reads TGTGCCAGCAGCTTGTCCCTGAGGACTGAAGCTTTCTTT. It yields the protein CASSLSLRTEAFF.

This clone was found once. The sample has other DNA sequences that encode this CDR3 too. This CDR3 is CASSLGSSEAFF. The CDR3 DNA reads as TGCGCCAGCAGCTTGGGTTCAAGTGAAGCTTTCTTT. The rearrangement links TRBV5-1 to TRBJ1-1; D is uncertain. The CDR3 totals 12 residues. The germline V and J ends were trimmed by 0 bases and 7 bases, with 7 bases remaining between them. Germline CDR1 and CDR2: SGHRS and YFSETQ.

J is TRBJ2-2 and V is TRBV19; perhaps D is TRBD1 or TRBD2 (5 bases each). Germline loops: CDR1 LNHDA, CDR2 SQIVND (reference sequence). Trimming took off 1 base at V and 0 bases at J, with 9 bases between the two ends. The CDR3 has 16 residues. The CDR3 is CASSIVGDANTGELFF. DNA of the CDR3: TGTGCCAGTAGTATAGTCGGGGACGCGAACACCGGGGAGCTGTTTTTT.

The J gene is TRBJ2-2, the V gene TRBV5-4, with D possibly matching TRBD2 (6 bases). V lost 2 bases to trimming and J lost 4 bases, with 12 bases between them. The CDR3 is 15 residues long. CDR1 is SGHNT and CDR2 is YYREEE in the germline V gene (reference sequence). The CDR3 bases are TGTGCCAGCAGCTTACCGCCGGGGGTCACCGGGGAGCTGTTTTTT. This gives the protein CASSLPPGVTGELFF.

The genes are TRBV27 and TRBJ2-2; tentatively, D is TRBD1 or TRBD2 (6 bases each). Germline-derived CDR1 and CDR2 are MNHEY and SMNVEV (reference sequence). V was clipped by 5 bases and J by 5 bases, with 12 bases between them. This CDR3 has 14 residues. CDR3 sequence reads: CASSETGRTGELFF. The CDR3 DNA follows: TGTGCCAGCAGTGAAACAGGGAGGACCGGGGAGCTGTTTTTT.

The chain carries TRBV27 and TRBJ2-1; the match to TRBD2 covers 9 bases. CDR1 and CDR2 (germline): MNHEY, SMNVEV (reference sequence). This CDR3 has 17 amino acids. The V gene end was trimmed by 5 bases and the J gene end by 10 bases; junction bases not matched to a gene: 18. CDR3 region: CASSLLGPSGNVPEQFF. CDR3 bases: TGTGCCAGCAGTCTATTAGGGCCTAGCGGGAACGTACCGGAGCAGTTCTTC.

This chain links TRBV4-2 with TRBJ2-1; D is ambiguous. CDR3 length: 17 residues. From germline, CDR1 is LGHNA and CDR2 YNFKEQ. Between the trimmed V and J ends, which lost 4 bases and 3 bases, there was a span of 19 bases. The DNA for the CDR3 is TGTGCCAGCAGCCCCGAGCCGAAGGCGATTCTCTACAATGAGCAGTTCTTC. Translation: CASSPEPKAILYNEQFF.

This clone was detected a few times. This same CDR3 is encoded by further DNA sequences in the sample. CDR3 coding DNA: TGTGCCAGAGGGACAGACCTCAACACTGAAGCTTTCTTT. Translating gives CARGTDLNTEAFF. The chain has TRBV2 and TRBJ1-1; TRBD1 agrees at 7 bases. Germline V gives CDR1 SNHLY, CDR2 FYNNEI. This CDR3 is built from 13 residues. V trimming: 9 bases; J trimming: 2 bases; junction bases outside the gene matches: 6.

The rearrangement uses TRBV5-6 and TRBJ2-7, with TRBD1 matching 8 bases. Unmatched junction bases numbered 3, after V lost 3 bases and J lost 7 bases. The germline gives CDR1 SGHDT, CDR2 YYEEEE. This CDR3 has 12 amino acids. CDR3 loop: CASSWTGREQYF. As DNA, the CDR3 is TGTGCCAGCAGCTGGACAGGGCGGGAGCAGTACTTC.

For this clone: The same CDR3 can be traced to other DNA sequences in this sample. The chain joins TRBV11-2 to TRBJ2-1; 8 positions match TRBD2. The germline V gene encodes CDR1 SGHAT and CDR2 FQNNGV. V lost 5 bases to trimming and J lost 1 base; unmatched junction nucleotides: 4. CDR3 length equals 15 residues. The CDR3 here is CASSKIAGSYNEQFF. CDR3 bases: TGTGCCAGCAGCAAAATAGCGGGATCCTACAATGAGCAGTTCTTC.

This chain uses TRBV4-2 with TRBJ1-2; 7 bases match TRBD1. Germline V gives CDR1 LGHNA, CDR2 YNFKEQ. The V segment lost 2 bases and the J segment 4 bases; nucleotides outside the gene matches: 7. The CDR3 covers 15 residues. The CDR3 reads CASSQTGTEVYGYTF. The CDR3 DNA follows: TGTGCCAGCAGCCAAACCGGGACAGAGGTCTATGGCTACACCTTC.

The count of this clone is one. This CDR3 is CASSPGTSGRGTDTQYF. The DNA for the CDR3 is TGTGCCAGCAGCCCCGGGACTAGCGGGAGGGGCACAGATACGCAGTATTTT. V usage is TRBV7-9 and J usage is TRBJ2-3; TRBD2 aligns across 16 bases. Germline CDR1 reads SEHNR; CDR2 reads FQNEAQ (reference sequence). The trim removed 5 bases at V and 1 base at J, leaving 3 bases unmatched. This CDR3 spans 17 amino acids.

This sequence joins TRBV7-3 and TRBJ1-5; D gene uncertain. This CDR3 is 13 amino acids long. Deletions cut 5 bases from V and 4 bases from J, with 9 bases between. Germline loops: CDR1 SGHTA, CDR2 FQGTGA. The CDR3 sequence: CASSPDGNQPQHF. The CDR3 coding sequence is TGTGCCAGCAGCCCGGACGGGAATCAGCCCCAGCATTTT.